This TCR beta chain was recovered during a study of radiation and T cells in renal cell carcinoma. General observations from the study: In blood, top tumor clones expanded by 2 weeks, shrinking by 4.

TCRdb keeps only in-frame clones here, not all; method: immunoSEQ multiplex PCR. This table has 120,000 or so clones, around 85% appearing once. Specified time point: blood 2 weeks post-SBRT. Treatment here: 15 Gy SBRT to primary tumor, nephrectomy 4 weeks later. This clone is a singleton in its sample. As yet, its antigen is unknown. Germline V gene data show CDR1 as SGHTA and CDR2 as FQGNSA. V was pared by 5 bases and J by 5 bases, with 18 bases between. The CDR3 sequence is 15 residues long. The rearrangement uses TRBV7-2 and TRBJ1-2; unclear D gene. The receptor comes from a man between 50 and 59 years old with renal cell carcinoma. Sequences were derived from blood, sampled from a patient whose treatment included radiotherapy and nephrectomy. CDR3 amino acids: CASSATAVLAYGYTF. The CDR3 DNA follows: TGTGCCAGCAGCGCTACCGCCGTTTTAGCTTATGGCTACACCTTC. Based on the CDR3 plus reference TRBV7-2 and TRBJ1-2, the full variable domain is GAGVSQSPSNKVTEKGKDVELRCDPISGHTALYWYRQSLGQGLEFLIYFQGNSAPDKSGLPSDRFSAERTGGSVSTLTIQRTQQEDSAVYLCASSATAVLAYGYTFGSGTRLTVV.